The present TCR beta chain was sequenced within a study of CD8 T cells in ankylosing spondylitis. This clonotype was picked up many times. Its antigen is not identified. Quantitative 5'-RACE with molecular barcodes was used to make the TCR beta libraries. TCRdb fed the 5' RACE reads into MiXCR, producing one record per CDR3 protein. The repertoire consists of 450,000 to 550,000 distinct CDR3 sequences, with approximately 5% occurring once and the leading ten covering under 4.5%. This CDR3 spans 13 amino acids. Per germline, CDR1 LGHNA and CDR2 YNFKEQ. V was cut by 6 bases and J by 3 bases, with 12 bases left in between. Points from the study as a whole: In ankylosing spondylitis patients, matched synovial fluid reportedly showed significant enrichment of disease-linked clones. Several of the motif variants were reported before in synovial fluid and blood from reactive arthritis. Seven to nine highly homologous variants made up a TCR beta motif that seemed to typify ankylosing spondylitis blood.

The rearrangement links TRBV4-2 to TRBJ2-7; no clear D gene. The clonotype comes from a male donor with ankylosing spondylitis. Sequencing was done on a sample of blood, either unsorted or a sorted T cell fraction (not recorded which). The CDR3 DNA reads TGTGCCAGCAGTCCCGTTGGAAACTACGAGCAGTACTTC. Its protein product is CASSPVGNYEQYF.